This T cell receptor (beta chain) appears in the sequencing data of a study of T-cell memory formation after mild COVID-19. Study conclusions and caveats: Certain responding clones were present in pre-infection memory, suggesting participation of cross-reactive memory.

The table lists this clonotype with many counts. Its antigen is currently unknown. There are 15 residues in the CDR3. V was clipped by 0 bases and J by 5 bases; unmatched bases: 4. TCRdb re-derived calls from the 5' RACE reads in MiXCR, one entry per CDR3 protein. The table has about half a million distinct CDR3 sequences, roughly 18% seen once. Sequencing was carried out using PBMCs or a T cell subset sorted from them (not recorded which). This TCR derives from an adult woman who had mild COVID-19 (a few samples of this study predate the infection). Cell type and time point are not known. This chain joins TRBV12-3 or TRBV12-4 and TRBJ1-1; TRBD1 aligns across 9 bases. The DNA for the CDR3 is TGTGCCAGCAGTTTAGCGGGACAGGGAGGGACTGAAGCTTTCTTT. Translating it yields CASSLAGQGGTEAFF.